One sample yielded the 26 T cell receptor beta chains listed below, sequenced in a study of T-cell memory formation after mild COVID-19. MiXCR, applied by TCRdb to the 5' RACE reads, yields one record per CDR3 protein. The repertoire holds roughly 170,000 distinct CDR3 sequences, with around a sixth as singletons. Material for sequencing was PBMCs or a T cell subset sorted from them (not recorded which). These receptor sequences come from a man in his late teens or twenties who had mild COVID-19 (a few samples of this study predate the infection). Cell type and time point are not known.

This clonotype was observed a handful of times. CDR3 region: CATSDPGTGDAAFF. CDR3 sequence (DNA): TGTGCCACCAGTGACCCCGGGACAGGGGATGCGGCTTTCTTT. The V call is TRBV24-1, the J call TRBJ1-1; 10 bases fit TRBD1. CDR3 length: 14 amino acids. The germline CDR1 and CDR2 sequences are KGHDR and SFDVKD. J lost 11 bases, V lost 4 bases, and 9 bases had no gene match.

The sample holds a few counts of this clonotype. This chain connects TRBV11-2 to TRBJ1-2; D is unclear. Per the germline V gene, CDR1 is SGHAT and CDR2 is FQNNGV. The CDR3 is 13 residues long. V lost 1 base and J lost 4, with 7 bases in between. CDR3 protein: CASSLVRAYGYTF. The CDR3 DNA reads TGTGCCAGCAGCTTAGTAAGAGCCTATGGCTACACCTTC.

This clonotype turned up a few times. The chain is built from TRBV11-2 and TRBJ2-1; D remains unclear. V lost 1 base and J 12 bases, leaving 16 bases between the germline ends. CDR1 and CDR2 (germline): SGHAT, FQNNGV. The CDR3 runs 14 residues. The CDR3 nucleotides read TGTGCCAGCAGCTTAGGAGCCAGCTGGTATCGGCAGTTCTTC. Translated: CASSLGASWYRQFF.

This clonotype was counted at least ten times. The V gene is TRBV12-3 or TRBV12-4, the J gene TRBJ2-2; no reliable D call. This CDR3 region has 12 residues. Trimming removed 3 bases at V and 6 bases at J, with 5 bases between. CDR3 bases: TGTGCCAGCAGTTTCCGGCCCGGGGAGCTGTTTTTT. It specifies CASSFRPGELFF.

This clonotype was seen only a few times. V usage is TRBV20-1 and J usage is TRBJ2-5; D is perhaps TRBD1 (6 bases). V gave up 2 bases and J gave up 5 bases, with 9 bases separating them. Looked up from germline, CDR1 is DFQATT and CDR2 is SNEGSKA (reference sequence). The CDR3 consists of 12 residues. The chain's CDR3 is CSARTGMETQYF. The DNA of the CDR3 is TGCAGTGCTAGAACAGGGATGGAGACCCAGTACTTC.

This clonotype was picked up a small number of times. The gene calls are TRBV5-1 and TRBJ2-5; 9 positions match TRBD2. CDR3 length equals 14 residues. J gave up 4 bases and V 4 bases, and 5 bases lay outside the gene matches. The germline CDR1 and CDR2 sequences are SGHRS and YFSETQ. In DNA form, the CDR3 reads TGCGCCAGCAGCACGGGACTAGCCTTAGAGACCCAGTACTTC. This encodes CASSTGLALETQYF.

This clonotype was found a few times. This chain uses TRBV29-1 with TRBJ2-2; D is undetermined. CDR1 is SQVTM, CDR2 ANQGSEA, per germline. Trimming shortened V by 5 bases and J by 4 bases, and 5 bases separated the two germline ends. The CDR3 is 11 residues long. The CDR3 protein is CSVIATGELFF. CDR3 bases: TGCAGCGTTATAGCCACCGGGGAGCTGTTTTTT.

This clonotype was detected a few times. This chain uses TRBV2 with TRBJ2-2; D not resolved. CDR3 length: 13 residues. CDR1 SNHLY and CDR2 FYNNEI come from the germline V gene. V was clipped by 6 bases and J by 8 bases, with 13 bases between them. The CDR3 here is CASSPGTGGELFF. In nucleotides, the CDR3 is TGTGCCAGCAGCCCCGGAACCGGAGGGGAGCTGTTTTTT.

V is TRBV12-3 or TRBV12-4 and J is TRBJ2-1; 10 positions agree with TRBD1. The CDR3 is 15 amino acids. The J segment lost 8 bases and the V segment lost 6 bases, leaving 10 bases of the junction unmatched. The CDR3 sequence is CASRSDRGRGDEQFF. CDR3 bases: TGTGCCAGCAGGTCAGACAGGGGGCGCGGCGATGAGCAGTTCTTC.

The J gene is TRBJ2-1, the V gene TRBV6-5; TRBD2 matches at 8 bases. Germline V gene sequence: CDR1 MNHEY, CDR2 SVGAGI. There are 15 residues in the CDR3. The ends lost 0 bases at V and 2 bases at J; junction bases unmatched: 0. The CDR3: CASSYSGGAYNEQFF. The CDR3 DNA follows: TGTGCCAGCAGTTACTCCGGGGGGGCCTACAATGAGCAGTTCTTC.

This clonotype was detected many times. The chain has TRBV24-1 and TRBJ2-5; 8 nucleotides match TRBD1. The CDR3 contains 15 residues. The J segment lost 5 bases and the V segment lost 5 bases, leaving 9 bases of the junction unmatched. The germline gives CDR1 KGHDR, CDR2 SFDVKD. DNA for the CDR3: TGTGCCACCAGTGCCCCGACAGGGGCTTCGGAGACCCAGTACTTC. This encodes CATSAPTGASETQYF.

This chain connects TRBV12-3 or TRBV12-4 to TRBJ2-1, with 13 bases that match TRBD2. The V segment lost 5 bases and the J segment 3 bases; nucleotides outside the gene matches: 7. The CDR3 contains 17 residues. CDR3 region: CASSKGLAGHNYNEQFF. The CDR3 DNA sequence: TGTGCCAGCAGTAAGGGACTAGCGGGGCATAACTACAATGAGCAGTTCTTC.

The chain uses TRBV7-2 and TRBJ2-7, with D perhaps being TRBD1 or TRBD2 (5 bases each). The CDR3 runs to 14 residues. The V end lost 5 bases, the J end lost 6 bases, and 17 bases lay between the germline ends. Per the germline V gene, CDR1 is SGHTA and CDR2 is FQGNSA. CDR3 region: CASSDRDPVGEQYF. The CDR3 DNA reads TGTGCCAGCAGCGACCGGGACCCCGTGGGCGAGCAGTACTTC. Full variable domain (outside the CDR3, taken from reference TRBV7-2 and TRBJ2-7): GAGVSQSPSNKVTEKGKDVELRCDPISGHTALYWYRQSLGQGLEFLIYFQGNSAPDKSGLPSDRFSAERTGGSVSTLTIQRTQQEDSAVYLCASSDRDPVGEQYFGPGTRLTVT.

The genes are TRBV5-1 and TRBJ2-3; D is perhaps TRBD2 (6 bases). V was trimmed by 4 bases and J by 2 bases, leaving 11 bases between them. The CDR3 consists of 14 residues. Looked up from germline, CDR1 is SGHRS and CDR2 is YFSETQ. CDR3 DNA: TGCGCCAGCAGCATGGCGGGGCCCACAGATACGCAGTATTTT. Protein product: CASSMAGPTDTQYF.

This clonotype turned up a few times. This chain links TRBV10-3 with TRBJ1-3; D not resolved. The CDR3 length is 13 residues. CDR1 is ENHRY and CDR2 is SYGVKD in the germline V gene. V lost 2 bases, J lost 2 bases, and 4 bases lay in between. DNA of the CDR3: TGTGCCATCAGTGAGGGGGCTGGAAACACCATATATTTT. It codes for CAISEGAGNTIYF.

This clonotype turned up a few times. This sequence joins TRBV5-1 and TRBJ2-5; TRBD2 might be the D (7 bases). The CDR3 has 18 amino acids. The V gene's germline CDR1 is SGHRS and CDR2 YFSETQ. Trimming removed 4 bases at V and 0 bases at J, with 22 bases between. Here the CDR3 reads CASSLWGGPFKYQETQYF. The CDR3 nucleotides read TGCGCCAGCAGCCTGTGGGGGGGCCCATTTAAGTACCAAGAGACCCAGTACTTC. Supplemented by reference TRBV5-1 and TRBJ2-5, the full variable domain reads KAGVTQTPRYLIKTRGQQVTLSCSPISGHRSVSWYQQTPGQGLQFLFEYFSETQRNKGNFPGRFSGRQFSNSRSEMNVSTLELGDSALYLCASSLWGGPFKYQETQYFGPGTRLLVL.

The chain has TRBV20-1 and TRBJ1-2, with 7 bases fitting TRBD1. This CDR3 region has 14 residues. V gave up 4 bases and J gave up 4 bases; unmatched junction bases: 9. Germline CDR1 DFQATT, CDR2 SNEGSKA (reference sequence). The CDR3 loop reads CSATPTGFGYGYTF. In DNA form, the CDR3 reads TGCAGTGCTACACCGACAGGGTTCGGCTATGGCTACACCTTC.

This clonotype was detected many times. J is TRBJ1-3 and V is TRBV7-2; 7 positions agree with TRBD1. CDR1 and CDR2 (germline): SGHTA, FQGNSA. This CDR3 spans 13 amino acids. The J segment lost 4 bases and the V segment lost 8 bases, leaving 5 bases of the junction unmatched. In DNA, the CDR3 is TGTGCCAGCCGACAGGGAGGCGGAAACACCATATATTTT. This gives the protein CASRQGGGNTIYF.

The chain combines TRBV7-3 with TRBJ2-7, with D perhaps matching TRBD2 (5 bases). V was shortened by 6 bases and J by 2 bases, with 14 bases between the two germline ends. Looked up from germline, CDR1 is SGHTA and CDR2 is FQGTGA. There are 14 residues in the CDR3. DNA of the CDR3: TGTGCCAGCAGTGACTACGTCCAACCCTACGAGCAGTACTTC. This encodes CASSDYVQPYEQYF.

This rearrangement joins TRBV7-2 to TRBJ2-3; either TRBD1 or TRBD2 may fit D (6 bases each). Germline loops: CDR1 SGHTA, CDR2 FQGNSA. V lost 5 bases and J lost 0, with 18 bases in between. The length of the CDR3 is 17 residues. In DNA form, the CDR3 reads TGTGCCAGCAGCCAGACGGGGGCCCCAACTAGCACAGATACGCAGTATTTT. This translates into CASSQTGAPTSTDTQYF.

In its sample, this clonotype was seen a few times. The chain is built from TRBV4-1 and TRBJ2-5; tentatively, D is TRBD2 (6 bases). V was pared by 5 bases and J by 5 bases, with 15 bases between. Germline V CDR1 and CDR2: MGHRA, YSYEKL. This CDR3 comprises 14 residues. The CDR3 DNA follows: TGCGCCAGCAGCTCGGGACTTCGGGAGGAGACCCAGTACTTC. Encoded protein: CASSSGLREETQYF.

In its sample, this clonotype was seen many times. The chain employs TRBV29-1 and TRBJ2-3, with D possibly being TRBD1 or TRBD2 (5 bases each). The CDR3 length is 12 residues. The germline V gene encodes CDR1 SQVTM and CDR2 ANQGSEA. V lost 7 bases and J 6 bases, leaving 14 bases between the germline ends. This CDR3 is CSAGTQADTQYF. The CDR3, as DNA: TGCAGCGCGGGGACCCAGGCGGATACGCAGTATTTT.

This chain connects TRBV18 to TRBJ2-5, with 8 bases fitting TRBD1. In germline, CDR1 is KGHSH, CDR2 LQKENI. The CDR3 is 15 residues long. V trimming: 4 bases; J trimming: 3 bases; junction bases outside the gene matches: 7. The CDR3 nucleotides read TGTGCCAGCTCACTCTTTCTACAGGGGGAAGAGACCCAGTACTTC. Its protein product is CASSLFLQGEETQYF.

This clonotype was counted between two and nine times. A much larger clone differs from this one at a single base, so this may be a read error. The CDR3 nucleotides read TGTGCCAGCAGCTTAAACAGGGAGCAGCCCCAGCATTTT. Its protein is CASSLNREQPQHF. This rearrangement joins TRBV7-6 to TRBJ1-5; perhaps TRBD1 as D (6 bases). The CDR3 totals 13 residues. In germline, CDR1 is SGHVS, CDR2 FNYEAQ. Trimming removed 2 bases from V and 7 bases from J, with 9 bases in between. Drawing the rest from reference TRBV7-6 and TRBJ1-5, the complete variable domain is GAGVSQSPRYKVTKRGQDVALRCDPISGHVSLYWYRQALGQGPEFLTYFNYEAQQDKSGLPNDRFSAERPEGSISTLTIQRTEQRDSAMYRCASSLNREQPQHFGDGTRLSIL.

This clonotype appeared many times. The genes are TRBV24-1 and TRBJ2-2; D gene ambiguous. The CDR3 runs to 12 residues. The V gene's germline CDR1 is KGHDR and CDR2 SFDVKD. Trimming cost V 9 bases and J 0 bases, with 4 bases left between them. The CDR3 here is CATGTNTGELFF. The CDR3 DNA sequence: TGTGCCACCGGGACGAACACCGGGGAGCTGTTTTTT.

This clonotype was seen a handful of times. V is TRBV5-1 and J is TRBJ2-7, with 11 bases that match TRBD1. Unmatched junction bases numbered 3, after V lost 4 bases and J lost 3 bases. This CDR3 region has 14 residues. CDR1 is SGHRS and CDR2 is YFSETQ in the germline V gene. The CDR3 loop reads CASSPGTGGYEQYF. Here the CDR3 DNA reads TGCGCCAGCAGCCCCGGGACAGGGGGCTACGAGCAGTACTTC.